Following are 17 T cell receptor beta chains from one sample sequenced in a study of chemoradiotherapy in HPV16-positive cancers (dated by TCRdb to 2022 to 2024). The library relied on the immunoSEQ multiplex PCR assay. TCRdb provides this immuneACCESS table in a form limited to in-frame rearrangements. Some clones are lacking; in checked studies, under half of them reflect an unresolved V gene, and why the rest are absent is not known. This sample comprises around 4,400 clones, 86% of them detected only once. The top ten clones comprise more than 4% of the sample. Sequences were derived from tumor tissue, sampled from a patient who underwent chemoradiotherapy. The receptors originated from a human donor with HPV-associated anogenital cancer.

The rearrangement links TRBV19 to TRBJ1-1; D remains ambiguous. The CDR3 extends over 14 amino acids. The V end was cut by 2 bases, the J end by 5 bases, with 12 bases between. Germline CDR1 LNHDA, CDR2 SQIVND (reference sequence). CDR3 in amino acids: CASSIYTGRTEAFF. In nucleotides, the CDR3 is TGTGCCAGTAGTATATACACGGGGAGGACTGAAGCTTTCTTT.

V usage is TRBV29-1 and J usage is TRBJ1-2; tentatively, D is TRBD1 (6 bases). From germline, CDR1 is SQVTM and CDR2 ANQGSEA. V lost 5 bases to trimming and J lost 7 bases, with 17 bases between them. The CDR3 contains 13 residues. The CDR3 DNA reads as TGCAGCGTTAGGGTTGGGGGGCAGGGTGGCTACACCTTC. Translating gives CSVRVGGQGGYTF.

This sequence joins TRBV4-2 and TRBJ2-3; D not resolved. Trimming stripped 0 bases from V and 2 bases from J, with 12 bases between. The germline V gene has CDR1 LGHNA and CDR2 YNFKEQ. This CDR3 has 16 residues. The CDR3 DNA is TGTGCCAGCAGCCAAGAAAGCTGGATGGACACAGATACGCAGTATTTT. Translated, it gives CASSQESWMDTDTQYF.

CDR3 in amino acids: CASSEQGARVTEAFF. CDR3 sequence (DNA): TGTGCCAGCAGTGAACAGGGGGCGAGGGTCACTGAAGCTTTCTTT. The chain couples TRBV25-1 to TRBJ1-1; 8 bases line up with TRBD1. The CDR3 covers 15 residues. J was trimmed by 4 bases and V by 2 bases; bases with no gene match: 6. Germline V lookup: CDR1 MGHDK, CDR2 SYGVNS.

Here the CDR3 DNA reads TGTGCCAGCAGTTCGGGACAGTCGGACACTGAAGCTTTCTTT. It translates to CASSSGQSDTEAFF. The chain combines TRBV28 with TRBJ1-1; 7 bases map to TRBD1. Germline CDR1 MDHEN, CDR2 SYDVKM. V shed 4 bases and J 3 bases; nucleotides not matched to a gene: 5. The CDR3 is made up of 14 amino acids.

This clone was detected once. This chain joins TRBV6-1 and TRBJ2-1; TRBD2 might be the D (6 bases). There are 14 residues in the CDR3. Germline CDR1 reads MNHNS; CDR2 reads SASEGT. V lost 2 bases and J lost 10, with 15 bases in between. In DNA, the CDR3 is TGTGCCAGCAGTGAACTTCGGCCTAGCGCCGAGCAGTTCTTC. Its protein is CASSELRPSAEQFF.

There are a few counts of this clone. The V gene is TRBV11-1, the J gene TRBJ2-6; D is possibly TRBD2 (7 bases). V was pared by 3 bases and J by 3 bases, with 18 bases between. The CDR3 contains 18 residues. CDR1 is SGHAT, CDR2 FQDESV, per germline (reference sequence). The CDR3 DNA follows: TGTGCCAGCAGCTTCCAATCTGGGGGGGCGTATGGGGCCAACGTCCTGACTTTC. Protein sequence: CASSFQSGGAYGANVLTF.

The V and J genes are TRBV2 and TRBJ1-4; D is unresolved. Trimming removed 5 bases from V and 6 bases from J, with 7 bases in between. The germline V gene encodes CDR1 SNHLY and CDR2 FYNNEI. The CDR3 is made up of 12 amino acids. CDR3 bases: TGTGCCAGCAGTCGTACCGATGAAAAACTGTTTTTT. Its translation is CASSRTDEKLFF.

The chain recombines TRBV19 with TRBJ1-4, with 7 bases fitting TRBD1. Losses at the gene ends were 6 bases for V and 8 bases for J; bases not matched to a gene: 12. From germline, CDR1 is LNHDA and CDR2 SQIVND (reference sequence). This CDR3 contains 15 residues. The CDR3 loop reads CASRTDDRVGEKLFF. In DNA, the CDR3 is TGTGCCAGTAGGACGGACGACAGGGTTGGAGAAAAACTGTTTTTT.

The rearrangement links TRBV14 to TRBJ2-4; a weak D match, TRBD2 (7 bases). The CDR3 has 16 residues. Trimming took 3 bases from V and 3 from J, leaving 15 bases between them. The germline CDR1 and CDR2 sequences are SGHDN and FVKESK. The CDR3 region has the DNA TGTGCCAGCAGCCAGACGCGGGGGCAAGGCAAAAACATTCAGTACTTC. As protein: CASSQTRGQGKNIQYF.

The CDR3 here is CASSLDTPVYYEQYF. CDR3 coding DNA: TGCGCCAGCAGCTTGGATACACCAGTCTACTACGAGCAGTACTTC. V is TRBV5-1 and J is TRBJ2-7; D unclear. Trimming stripped 0 bases from V and 3 bases from J, with 13 bases between. The germline gives CDR1 SGHRS, CDR2 YFSETQ. This CDR3 is built from 15 residues.

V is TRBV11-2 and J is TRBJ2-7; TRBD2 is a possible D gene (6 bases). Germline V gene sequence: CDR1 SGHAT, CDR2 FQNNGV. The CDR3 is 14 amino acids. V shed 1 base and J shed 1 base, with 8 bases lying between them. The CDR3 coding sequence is TGTGCCAGCAGCTTAGGCGGGAAATCCTACGAGCAGTACTTC. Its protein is CASSLGGKSYEQYF.

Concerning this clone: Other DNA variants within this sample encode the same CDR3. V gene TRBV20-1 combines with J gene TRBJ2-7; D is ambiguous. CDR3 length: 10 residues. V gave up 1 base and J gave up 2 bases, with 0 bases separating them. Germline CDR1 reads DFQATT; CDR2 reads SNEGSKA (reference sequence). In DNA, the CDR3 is TGCAGTGCTAGAGCCTACGAGCAGTACTTC. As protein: CSARAYEQYF.

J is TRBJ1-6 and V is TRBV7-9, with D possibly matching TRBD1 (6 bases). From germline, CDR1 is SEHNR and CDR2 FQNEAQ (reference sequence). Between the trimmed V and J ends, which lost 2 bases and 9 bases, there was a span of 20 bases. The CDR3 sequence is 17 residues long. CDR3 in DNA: TGTGCCAGCAGCTTACAGGACTATCAGGGGATCCGTTCACCCCTCCACTTT. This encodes CASSLQDYQGIRSPLHF.

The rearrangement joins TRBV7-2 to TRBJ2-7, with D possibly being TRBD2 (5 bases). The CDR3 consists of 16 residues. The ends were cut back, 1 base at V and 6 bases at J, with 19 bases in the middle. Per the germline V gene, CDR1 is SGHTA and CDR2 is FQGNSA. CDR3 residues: CASSLDTTGWRGEQYF. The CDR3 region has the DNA TGTGCCAGCAGCTTAGACACAACGGGGTGGCGCGGCGAGCAGTACTTC.

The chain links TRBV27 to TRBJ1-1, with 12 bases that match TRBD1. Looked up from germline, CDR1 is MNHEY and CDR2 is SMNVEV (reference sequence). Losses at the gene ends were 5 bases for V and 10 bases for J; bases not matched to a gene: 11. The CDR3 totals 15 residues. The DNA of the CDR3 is TGTGCCAGCAGTACCTTCCGGGACAGGGGGCGTTTAGCTTTCTTT. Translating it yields CASSTFRDRGRLAFF.

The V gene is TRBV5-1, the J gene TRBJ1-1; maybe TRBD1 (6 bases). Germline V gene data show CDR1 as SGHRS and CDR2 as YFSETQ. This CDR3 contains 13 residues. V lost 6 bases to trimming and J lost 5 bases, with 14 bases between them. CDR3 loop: CASTFTDSTEAFF. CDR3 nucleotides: TGCGCCAGCACCTTTACGGACAGTACTGAAGCTTTCTTT.